This TCR beta chain was sequenced for a study of blood T cell repertoires in COVID-19. The CDR3 is made up of 14 amino acids. V trimming: 10 bases; J trimming: 1 base; junction bases outside the gene matches: 7. Germline assignment: CDR1 LNHDA and CDR2 SQIVND (reference sequence). Data came from immunoSEQ multiplex PCR; TCRdb stores just in-frame clones and leaves some out. The sample carries tens of thousands of clones, about 85% recorded once. What was sequenced was peripheral blood. This clonotype originated in a human donor in a cohort sampled during active COVID-19. The V gene is TRBV19, the J gene TRBJ2-5, with 9 bases aligning to TRBD2. CDR3: CATRERGAQETQYF. The CDR3 region has the DNA TGTGCCACCCGAGAGCGGGGGGCCCAAGAGACCCAGTACTTC. The whole variable domain, filled in from reference TRBV19 and TRBJ2-5, reads DGGITQSPKYLFRKEGQNVTLSCEQNLNHDAMYWYRQDPGQGLRLIYYSQIVNDFQKGDIAEGYSVSREKKESFPLTVTSAQKNPTAFYLCATRERGAQETQYFGPGTRLLVL.